The clone carrying this TCR beta chain has ten or more counts. Its target is unknown. This record comes from a study of spatial heterogeneity in lung cancer. Study-wide results and caveats: Tumors with more nonsynonymous mutations had more expanded intratumoral alpha and beta TCRs.

TCRdb re-called the 5' RACE reads through MiXCR, storing one row per CDR3 protein. This sample carries some 97,000 distinct CDR3 sequences, nearly 4.5% of them seen once, and the ten largest clones take about 20%. The CDR3 contains 12 residues. Trimming took 5 bases from V and 6 from J, leaving 10 bases between them. Germline V gene sequence: CDR1 DFQATT, CDR2 SNEGSKA (reference sequence). Time point described: sample taken at primary tumor resection. The rearrangement joins TRBV20-1 to TRBJ1-4; TRBD1 might be the D (5 bases). The TCR sequence derives from a male donor with early-stage non-small cell lung cancer. This material consisted of lung tumor tissue, taken at surgery. The CDR3 nucleotides are TGCAGTGCTCGGGGGGTTGATGAAAAACTGTTTTTT. Translating gives CSARGVDEKLFF.